This T cell receptor beta chain was sequenced in a study of T-cell memory formation after mild COVID-19. In regard to this clonotype: Its antigen is not known.

The trim removed 0 bases at V and 4 bases at J, leaving 7 bases unmatched. From germline, CDR1 is DFQATT and CDR2 SNEGSKA (reference sequence). The CDR3 runs 16 residues. TCRalpha and TCRbeta libraries used 5'RACE with constant-segment primers and UMIs. TCRdb reanalysed the 5' RACE reads using MiXCR and keeps one entry per CDR3 protein. The sample has about 560,000 distinct CDR3 sequences, 20% to 25% seen once. Study findings and constraints: Mostly located in CM and EM were contracting CD4+ clones, with contracting CD8+ clones located in EMRA.

The sequencing sample was made of PBMCs or a T cell subset sorted from them (not recorded which). The sequence was obtained from an adult woman who had mild COVID-19 (a few samples of this study predate the infection). Cell type and time point are not known. The chain has TRBV20-1 and TRBJ2-3; 10 bases line up with TRBD2. CDR3 amino acids: CSARDALAGRSDTQYF. DNA for the CDR3: TGCAGTGCTAGAGATGCACTAGCGGGAAGGTCAGATACGCAGTATTTT.